The 14 T cell receptor beta chains reported below all come from one sample, sequenced in a study of CXCR3-negative and CXCR3-positive naive CD8 T cells. The libraries of TRB cDNA were prepared using 5' RACE with UMI labels. With the 5' RACE reads reprocessed, TCRdb shows one record per CDR3 protein and no DNA. The listing records some 130,000 distinct CDR3 sequences. The material sequenced was naive CXCR3- CD8+ T cells from blood. The subset denotes: CD45RO-CCR7+CD27+CD95- naive CD8+ T cells lacking CXCR3 (TNR3-). The receptors here all came from a human donor in good health. Some clones in this sample may be carry-over from other donors' samples.

The chain combines TRBV7-8 with TRBJ1-3; no DNA is available, so the TRBD1 call from TCRdb remains unchecked. Germline V gene sequence: CDR1 SGHVS, CDR2 FQNEAQ. The CDR3 is 14 amino acids. Here the CDR3 reads CASSLDRGSNTIYF.

The CDR3 reads CASTDSPRTSGIYEQYF. This rearrangement joins TRBV25-1 to TRBJ2-7; TCRdb calls TRBD2, which cannot be checked without DNA. The V gene's germline CDR1 is MGHDK and CDR2 SYGVNS. The CDR3 is 17 amino acids.

The CDR3: CASSSDRVDQPQHF. The chain is built from TRBV6-2 or TRBV6-3 and TRBJ1-5; TCRdb picks TRBD1, but there is no DNA to check that call. Germline CDR1 is MNHEY and CDR2 is SVGEGT. This CDR3 is built from 14 residues.

The rearrangement uses TRBV7-9 and TRBJ2-1; the TCRdb call, TRBD2, lacks DNA for checking. This CDR3 contains 16 residues. Per the germline V gene, CDR1 is SEHNR and CDR2 is FQNEAQ (reference sequence). The CDR3 here is CASSFYSLAGGHEQFF.

The chain employs TRBV19 and TRBJ1-1; TCRdb outputs TRBD1, but without DNA this stays unchecked. This CDR3 has 12 residues. CDR1 LNHDA and CDR2 SQIVND come from the germline V gene (reference sequence). The CDR3 sequence: CASRRGNTEAFF.

The chain carries TRBV12-3 or TRBV12-4 and TRBJ1-4. The length of the CDR3 is 16 residues. The CDR3 loop reads CASSLSRGLFNEKLFF.

V and J are TRBV6-2 or TRBV6-3 and TRBJ1-2. CDR1 MNHEY and CDR2 SVGEGT come from the germline V gene. The CDR3 spans 11 residues. CDR3 sequence: CASSNIYGYTF.

The chain recombines TRBV5-4 with TRBJ2-3. Germline lookup yields CDR1 SGHNT and CDR2 YYREEE (reference sequence). The CDR3 sequence is 11 residues long. Here the CDR3 reads CASSLAGLEYF.

CDR3: CATSDSLGDRGDQETQYF. The genes are TRBV24-1 and TRBJ2-5; absent DNA, TCRdb's TRBD1 call cannot be checked. This CDR3 is 18 amino acids long. Germline-derived CDR1 and CDR2 are KGHDR and SFDVKD.

The CDR3 here is CASSNTPASGRVKTQYF. V gene TRBV21-1 combines with J gene TRBJ2-5; TCRdb returns TRBD2, unconfirmable since there is no DNA. TRBV21-1 is a listed pseudogene. This CDR3 contains 17 residues.

This chain links TRBV3-1 with TRBJ2-1; the D gene TCRdb calls, TRBD1, cannot be checked with no DNA. The CDR3 totals 17 residues. In germline, CDR1 is LGHDT, CDR2 YNNKEL (reference sequence). The CDR3 here is CASSQEAPAAPDNEQFF.

The chain is built from TRBV28 and TRBJ1-1; TCRdb lists TRBD1, though no DNA is available to test this call. CDR1 MDHEN and CDR2 SYDVKM come from the germline V gene. The CDR3 contains 14 residues. CDR3 sequence reads: CASIARELNTEAFF.

V usage is TRBV9 and J usage is TRBJ1-3; TCRdb indicates TRBD1, and absent DNA this call remains unverified. Germline V gene lookup returns CDR1 SGDLS and CDR2 YYNGEE. The length of the CDR3 is 15 residues. CDR3 region: CASSPSRTGLDTIYF.

This chain joins TRBV7-3 and TRBJ2-1; TCRdb designates TRBD2, a call that cannot be tested without DNA. The CDR3 sequence is 16 residues long. Germline CDR1 and CDR2: SGHTA and FQGTGA. This CDR3 reads CASSLSPSGGYGEQFF.